What follows is one TCR beta chain and its context. Its antigen remains unknown. TCRdb re-derived calls from the reads in MiXCR, one entry per CDR3 protein. The sample carries some 700,000 distinct CDR3 sequences, around 32% recorded once. The ends lost 10 bases at V and 0 bases at J; junction bases unmatched: 17. CDR3 length equals 18 residues. The germline CDR1 and CDR2 sequences are SGHVS and FNYEAQ. This specimen belongs to a study of T cell repertoires in cytomegalovirus infection. Looking at the study overall: The study used recently identified HLA-C-restricted and well-studied HLA-B-restricted CMV epitopes.

Findings and limits, study-wide: Carriage of CMV together with the relevant HLA was identifiable through cumulative public TCR beta family frequency. Ex vivo responses were dominated by HLA-C-restricted CMV-specific TCR beta clonotypes.

The chain carries TRBV7-6 and TRBJ1-2; 10 bases fit TRBD1. The clonotype originates from a human donor in good health (CMV status not recorded). Some clones in this sample may be carry-over from other donors' samples. The sequenced sample was cultured PBMCs, obtained from culture after CMV antigen stimulation. The CDR3, as DNA: TGTGCCATCCCGAAAAGGGGGACAGGGGACCCGGCTAACTATGGCTACACCTTC. Translating it yields CAIPKRGTGDPANYGYTF.